This T cell receptor (beta chain) was documented in a study of Ad26.COV2.S vaccination and SARS-CoV-2 variants. Overall study: A participant enrolled in the COV1001 Ad26.COV2.S trial arm provided the sample. The vaccine Ad26.COV2.S was put into the muscle once, or twice with 56 days between.

Described treatment: approximately 18 received Ad26.COV2.S at low or high dose, single or two shots; 5 received placebo; per-sample allocation not given. Sampling occurred on day 63 after the first vaccine or placebo injection. Clones were read by immunoSEQ multiplex PCR, and TCRdb kept only the in-frame ones, dropping some. The sample carries approximately 480,000 clones, approximately 88% recorded once. Findings and limits, study-wide: There was reportedly substantial breadth in spike-specific CD8+ and CD4+ T cell responses after vaccination.

Germline V gives CDR1 SGHVS, CDR2 FNYEAQ. This CDR3 region has 15 residues. Trimming cost V 7 bases and J 6 bases, with 22 bases left between them. Regarding this clone: Its cognate antigen is unknown.

This specimen was peripheral blood, taken in a trial of Ad26.COV2.S vaccine versus placebo. The J gene is TRBJ2-7, the V gene TRBV7-6; tentative D call: TRBD2 (6 bases). The TCR was taken from a person aged 18-65 years who received the Ad26.COV2.S COVID-19 vaccine or a placebo. The CDR3 coding sequence is TGTGCCAGCACCCTACGGAGGGGATCCCTACCCGAGCAGTACTTC. As protein: CASTLRRGSLPEQYF.